The 27 T cell receptor beta chains below come from one sample, sequenced in a study of blood T cells in healthy people across ages. It was with a sample-barcoded 5' primer and a J-beta primer mix that a second PCR of roughly 7 to 11 cycles was run. TCRdb recomputed calls from the 5' RACE reads with MiXCR, one row per CDR3 protein. The sample lists 450,000 to 700,000 distinct CDR3 sequences, 27% occurring once. The specimen was blood. Receptors originate from a woman aged 65 to 85 in good health.

This clonotype turned up a few times. An end of the junction differs from the germline gene, which may be a read error. The chain employs TRBV5-6 and TRBJ2-3, with D uncertain. Germline CDR1 and CDR2: SGHDT and YYEEEE. The CDR3 covers 11 residues. The CDR3 reads CASRLGDTQYF. CDR3 bases: TGTGCCAGCAGGTTGGGGGATACGCAGTATTTT.

The J gene is TRBJ1-5, the V gene TRBV7-2, with D hard to call. Trimming removed 5 bases from V and 7 bases from J, with 12 bases in between. CDR3 length: 13 residues. CDR1 and CDR2 from the germline V gene are SGHTA and FQGNSA. The CDR3 region is CASSNREVQPQHF. The CDR3 DNA reads TGTGCCAGCAGCAATAGGGAAGTCCAGCCCCAGCATTTT.

The chain employs TRBV10-3 and TRBJ2-7, with TRBD1 identical over 8 bases. The CDR3 contains 14 residues. Germline loops: CDR1 ENHRY, CDR2 SYGVKD. The trim removed 0 bases at V and 6 bases at J, leaving 4 bases unmatched. The DNA for the CDR3 is TGTGCCATCAGTGAGTCCGACAGGGGTCTCGAGCAGTACTTC. Amino acids: CAISESDRGLEQYF.

This clonotype was found a few times. This chain connects TRBV5-6 to TRBJ2-5, with 11 bases matching TRBD2. Germline trimming cut 3 bases from V and 3 bases from J; bases unmatched to any gene: 1. The CDR3 is 14 amino acids. Germline CDR1 reads SGHDT; CDR2 reads YYEEEE. The CDR3 region has the DNA TGTGCCAGCAGCTCGGGACTAGCGGAAGAGACCCAGTACTTC. Its translation: CASSSGLAEETQYF. Together with reference TRBV5-6 and TRBJ2-5, the CDR3 gives the full variable domain: DAGVTQSPTHLIKTRGQQVTLRCSPKSGHDTVSWYQQALGQGPQFIFQYYEEEERQRGNFPDRFSGHQFPNYSSELNVNALLLGDSALYLCASSSGLAEETQYFGPGTRLLVL.

This rearrangement joins TRBV7-6 to TRBJ2-1; D may be TRBD1 (6 bases). The CDR3 covers 15 residues. Germline CDR1 and CDR2: SGHVS and FNYEAQ. V was clipped by 1 base and J by 6 bases, with 13 bases between them. CDR3 sequence reads: CASSLEGGKGNEQFF. The CDR3, as DNA: TGTGCCAGCAGCTTAGAAGGGGGAAAAGGCAATGAGCAGTTCTTC.

The chain joins TRBV25-1 to TRBJ1-3; the D is unclear. This CDR3 is built from 15 residues. V was clipped by 4 bases and J by 0 bases, with 10 bases between them. CDR1 is MGHDK and CDR2 is SYGVNS in the germline V gene. Here the CDR3 DNA reads TGTGCCAGCAGTGCGGCAGATTACTCTGGAAACACCATATATTTT. Translated: CASSAADYSGNTIYF.

Only one count was recorded for this clonotype. The conserved closing phenylalanine or tryptophan is absent in this CDR3, likely reflecting a read error. The chain recombines TRBV3-1 with TRBJ2-7, with 10 bases lining up with TRBD1. The J call could be wrong; TRBJ2-5 is a better fit for the DNA end. There are 16 residues in the CDR3. From germline, CDR1 is LGHDT and CDR2 YNNKEL (reference sequence). The CDR3 spells CASSQDRGQGYETQYL. The CDR3 DNA reads TGTGCCAGCAGCCAAGATCGGGGACAGGGGTACGAGACCCAGTACCTC.

For this clonotype: The junction differs from germline at one of its ends, possibly a read error. The V and J genes are TRBV5-1 and TRBJ1-1; a possible D gene is TRBD1 (5 bases). The CDR3 consists of 14 residues. Germline CDR1 is SGHRS and CDR2 is YFSETQ. In nucleotides, the CDR3 is TGCGCCAGCAGCACCCAGGGTTCAAACACTGGAGCTTTCTTT. Amino acid sequence: CASSTQGSNTGAFF.

This rearrangement joins TRBV6-1 to TRBJ2-4; D is uncertain. The CDR3 runs to 17 residues. Germline-derived CDR1 and CDR2 are MNHNS and SASEGT. Between the trimmed V and J ends, which lost 7 bases and 0 bases, there was a span of 19 bases. This chain's CDR3 is CASTLSMSDLAKNIQYF. CDR3 DNA: TGTGCCAGCACTCTGAGCATGTCAGACTTAGCCAAAAACATTCAGTACTTC.

This clonotype came up once. This sequence joins TRBV12-3 or TRBV12-4 and TRBJ2-5; TRBD1 is a possible D gene (6 bases). The J call may be faulty, since TRBJ2-7 better matches the DNA end. This CDR3 has 12 amino acids. Written as DNA, the CDR3 is TGTGCCAGCAGTTGGACAGTAGACGAGCAGTACTTC. Protein sequence: CASSWTVDEQYF.

This clonotype was detected only a few times. The chain joins TRBV11-3 to TRBJ2-7; the match to TRBD1 covers 9 bases. Germline V gives CDR1 SGHNT, CDR2 YENEEA. The trim removed 1 base at V and 6 bases at J, leaving 4 bases unmatched. The CDR3 has 14 residues. The chain's CDR3 is CASSLGGQGSEQYF. The CDR3 DNA reads as TGTGCCAGCAGCTTAGGGGGACAGGGAAGCGAGCAGTACTTC.

This clonotype was counted between two and nine times. J is TRBJ1-2 and V is TRBV7-8, with 10 positions matching TRBD1. Looked up from germline, CDR1 is SGHVS and CDR2 is FQNEAQ. V dropped 3 bases and J dropped 1; count of bases not matched to a gene: 2. The CDR3 loop spans 15 amino acids. The chain's CDR3 is CASSFGTGVNYGYTF. CDR3 DNA sequence: TGTGCCAGCAGCTTCGGGACAGGGGTTAACTATGGCTACACCTTC.

This clonotype occurred a few times. V and J are TRBV20-1 and TRBJ2-1; D may be TRBD2 (5 bases). The CDR3 has 14 amino acids. V lost 1 base to trimming and J lost 5 bases, with 12 bases between them. Germline V gene sequence: CDR1 DFQATT, CDR2 SNEGSKA (reference sequence). The chain's CDR3 is CSARGGLANNEQFF. CDR3 sequence (DNA): TGCAGTGCTAGAGGTGGCCTAGCAAACAATGAGCAGTTCTTC.

This clonotype occurred a few times. The junction departs from germline at one end; a sequencing error may be responsible. This sequence joins TRBV6-5 and TRBJ1-6; D is unresolved. The CDR3 runs to 16 residues. Germline CDR1 reads MNHEY; CDR2 reads SVGAGI. This chain's CDR3 is CASSFHRSSYNSPLHF. CDR3 bases: TGTGCCAGCAGTTTCCACAGAAGCTCCTATAACTCACCCCTCCACTTT.

This clonotype was picked up many times. The chain carries TRBV7-2 and TRBJ2-4; D is tentatively TRBD1 or TRBD2 (5 bases each). CDR3 length: 16 residues. Trimming took off 4 bases at V and 1 base at J, with 14 bases between the two ends. Germline V CDR1 and CDR2: SGHTA, FQGNSA. As DNA, the CDR3 is TGTGCCAGCAGCTCTCAATGGGGGTTTGCCAAAAACATTCAGTACTTC. Its protein is CASSSQWGFAKNIQYF.

The chain joins TRBV2 to TRBJ1-6, with 7 bases that match TRBD1. CDR3 length: 15 residues. With V trimmed by 4 bases and J by 9 bases, 9 bases remained unmatched. Germline assignment: CDR1 SNHLY and CDR2 FYNNEI. CDR3 amino acids: CASSAAGTEVSPLHF. Here the CDR3 DNA reads TGTGCCAGCAGTGCAGCCGGGACAGAAGTTTCACCCCTCCACTTT.

This clonotype was counted ten times or more. The chain is built from TRBV7-2 and TRBJ2-7; D is possibly TRBD2 (6 bases). V was trimmed by 1 base and J by 0 bases, leaving 7 bases between them. This CDR3 has 14 amino acids. Germline CDR1 and CDR2: SGHTA and FQGNSA. CDR3 nucleotide sequence: TGTGCCAGCAGCTTAGTAGCGGCCTCCTACGAGCAGTACTTC. It translates to CASSLVAASYEQYF.

The chain links TRBV27 to TRBJ2-6; 9 bases agree with TRBD1. The CDR3 sequence is 17 residues long. Germline CDR1 and CDR2: MNHEY and SMNVEV (reference sequence). V was pared by 3 bases and J by 1 base, with 4 bases of the junction left unmatched. As DNA, the CDR3 is TGTGCCAGCAGTTTCCGGGACAGGGTTTCTGGGGCCAACGTCCTGACTTTC. It translates to CASSFRDRVSGANVLTF.

This clonotype was seen more than once but under ten times. A junction end diverges from the germline sequence, so it may reflect a read error. The chain recombines TRBV7-2 with TRBJ2-3; D is unclear. This CDR3 region has 13 residues. Per germline, CDR1 SGHTA and CDR2 FQGNSA. As DNA, the CDR3 is TGCGCCAGCAGCTCAACTAGCACAGATACGCAGTATTTT. It encodes CASSSTSTDTQYF.

The chain has TRBV5-1 and TRBJ2-1, with 7 bases lining up with TRBD2. The germline gives CDR1 SGHRS, CDR2 YFSETQ. With V trimmed by 6 bases and J by 5 bases, 20 bases remained unmatched. The CDR3 has 18 residues. The CDR3 region has the DNA TGCGCCAGCACCAGGGCCGGGACTAAAAAGGGAGGGAACAATGAGCAGTTCTTC. This encodes CASTRAGTKKGGNNEQFF.

There are a few counts of this clonotype. The rearrangement links TRBV12-3 or TRBV12-4 to TRBJ1-6; tentative D call: TRBD1 (5 bases). The CDR3 has 15 residues. The germline V and J ends were trimmed by 5 bases and 10 bases, with 18 bases remaining between them. Here the CDR3 reads CASSISPGTGSPLHF. The DNA of the CDR3 is TGTGCCAGCAGTATCAGTCCCGGGACGGGGTCACCCCTCCACTTT.

The gene calls are TRBV27 and TRBJ1-4; no clear D. Germline V lookup: CDR1 MNHEY, CDR2 SMNVEV (reference sequence). CDR3 size: 17 residues. V lost 4 bases, J lost 0 bases, and 15 bases lay in between. The CDR3 DNA sequence: TGTGCCAGCAGTTCTCTTGGGGAGAGAGCAACTAATGAAAAACTGTTTTTT. As protein: CASSSLGERATNEKLFF.

This clonotype appeared a few times. The chain is built from TRBV12-3 or TRBV12-4 and TRBJ1-2, with TRBD1 identical over 10 bases. V shed 1 base, J shed 11 bases, and the junction held 7 bases outside the gene matches. The CDR3 totals 14 residues. This chain's CDR3 is CASSLDQGGQGYTF. CDR3 sequence (DNA): TGTGCCAGCAGTTTAGATCAAGGGGGACAGGGGTACACCTTC.

This clonotype was detected a few times. The chain employs TRBV5-1 and TRBJ2-3; 8 nucleotides agree with TRBD1. Germline V gives CDR1 SGHRS, CDR2 YFSETQ. The CDR3 contains 16 residues. Trimming at V came to 0 bases and at J to 0 bases, leaving 3 bases not matched to a gene. The CDR3 protein is CASSLGTGLSTDTQYF. The DNA of the CDR3 is TGCGCCAGCAGCTTGGGGACAGGGCTCAGCACAGATACGCAGTATTTT.

The rearrangement links TRBV2 to TRBJ2-3, with D tentatively TRBD2 (5 bases). CDR1 and CDR2 (germline): SNHLY, FYNNEI. V was shortened by 0 bases and J by 5 bases, with 9 bases between the two germline ends. The CDR3 extends over 14 amino acids. The CDR3 loop reads CASSEALRGDTQYF. The CDR3 DNA follows: TGTGCCAGCAGTGAAGCGCTTCGGGGAGATACGCAGTATTTT.

In this sample, this clonotype turned up a few times. The CDR3 region is CASLKDGGTEAFF. The CDR3 DNA sequence: TGTGCCAGCTTAAAGGACGGGGGCACTGAAGCTTTCTTT. The chain employs TRBV2 and TRBJ1-1; the D gene is possibly TRBD1 (5 bases). With 8 bases removed from V and 4 bases from J, the gap between germline ends came to 14 bases. This CDR3 region has 13 residues. Germline V CDR1 and CDR2: SNHLY, FYNNEI. The complete variable domain, with remaining parts taken from reference TRBV2 and TRBJ1-1, reads EPEVTQTPSHQVTQMGQEVILRCVPISNHLYFYWYRQILGQKVEFLVSFYNNEISEKSEIFDDQFSVERPDGSNFTLKIRSTKLEDSAMYFCASLKDGGTEAFFGQGTRLTVV.

There are many counts of this clonotype. The chain recombines TRBV12-3 or TRBV12-4 with TRBJ2-2; D not certain. The V end was cut by 3 bases, the J end by 5 bases, with 4 bases between. The CDR3 runs to 12 residues. The CDR3 here is CASSLRTGELFF. DNA for the CDR3: TGTGCCAGCAGTTTGAGAACCGGGGAGCTGTTTTTT.